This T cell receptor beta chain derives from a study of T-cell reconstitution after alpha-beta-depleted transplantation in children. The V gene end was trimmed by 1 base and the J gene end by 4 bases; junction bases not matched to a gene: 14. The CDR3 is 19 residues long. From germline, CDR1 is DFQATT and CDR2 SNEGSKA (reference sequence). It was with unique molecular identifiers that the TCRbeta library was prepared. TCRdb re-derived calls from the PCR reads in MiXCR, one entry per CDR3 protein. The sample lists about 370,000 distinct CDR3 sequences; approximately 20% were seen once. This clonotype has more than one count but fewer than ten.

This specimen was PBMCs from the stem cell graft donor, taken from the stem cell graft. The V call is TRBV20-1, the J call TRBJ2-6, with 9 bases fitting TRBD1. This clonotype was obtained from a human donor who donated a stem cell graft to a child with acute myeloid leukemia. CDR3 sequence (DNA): TGCAGTGCTAGAGTGTTGCCCCGGACAGGGGCTCTGGGGGCCAACGTCCTGACTTTC. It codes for CSARVLPRTGALGANVLTF.